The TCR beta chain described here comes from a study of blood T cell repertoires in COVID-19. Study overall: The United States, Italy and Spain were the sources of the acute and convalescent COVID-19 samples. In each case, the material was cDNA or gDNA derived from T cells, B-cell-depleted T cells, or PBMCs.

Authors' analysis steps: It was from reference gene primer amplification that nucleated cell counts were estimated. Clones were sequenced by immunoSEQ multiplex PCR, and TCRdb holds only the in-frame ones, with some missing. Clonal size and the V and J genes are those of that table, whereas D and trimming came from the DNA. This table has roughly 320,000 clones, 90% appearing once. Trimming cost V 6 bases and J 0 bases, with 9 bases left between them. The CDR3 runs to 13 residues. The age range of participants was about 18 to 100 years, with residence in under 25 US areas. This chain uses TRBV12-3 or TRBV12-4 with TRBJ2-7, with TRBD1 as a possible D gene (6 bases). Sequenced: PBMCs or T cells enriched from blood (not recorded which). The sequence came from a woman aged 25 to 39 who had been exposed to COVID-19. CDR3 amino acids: CASSQGSSYEQYF. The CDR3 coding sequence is TGTGCCAGCAGCCAGGGGAGCTCCTACGAGCAGTACTTC.